This TCR beta chain was profiled in a study of early T cells in non-severe SARS-CoV-2 infection. The wider study: RNA in bulk from unsorted whole blood was sequenced, and chains were unpaired. Study results and limitations: Matches to VDJdb favored anti-spike CD8 responses and missed private and CD4 specificities.

V gave up 6 bases and J gave up 4 bases; unmatched junction bases: 8. Germline-derived CDR1 and CDR2 are SGDLS and YYNGEE. The CDR3 has 15 amino acids. At least ten counts were recorded for this clonotype. Its cognate antigen is unknown. Attachment of unique molecular identifiers was made to individual cDNA molecules. Via MiXCR, TCRdb re-called the 5' RACE reads, giving one row per CDR3 protein. Of tens of thousands of distinct CDR3 sequences in the sample, more than 5.5% were seen once. This material consisted of whole blood, taken at baseline. This chain connects TRBV9 to TRBJ2-3, with TRBD2 matching over 10 bases. This clonotype was obtained from an adult who was a healthcare worker with PCR-confirmed SARS-CoV-2 infection or an uninfected control (not recorded which). CDR3 sequence (DNA): TGTGCCAGCACCGGGACTAGCGATGGCGCAGATACGCAGTATTTT. Translated, it gives CASTGTSDGADTQYF.